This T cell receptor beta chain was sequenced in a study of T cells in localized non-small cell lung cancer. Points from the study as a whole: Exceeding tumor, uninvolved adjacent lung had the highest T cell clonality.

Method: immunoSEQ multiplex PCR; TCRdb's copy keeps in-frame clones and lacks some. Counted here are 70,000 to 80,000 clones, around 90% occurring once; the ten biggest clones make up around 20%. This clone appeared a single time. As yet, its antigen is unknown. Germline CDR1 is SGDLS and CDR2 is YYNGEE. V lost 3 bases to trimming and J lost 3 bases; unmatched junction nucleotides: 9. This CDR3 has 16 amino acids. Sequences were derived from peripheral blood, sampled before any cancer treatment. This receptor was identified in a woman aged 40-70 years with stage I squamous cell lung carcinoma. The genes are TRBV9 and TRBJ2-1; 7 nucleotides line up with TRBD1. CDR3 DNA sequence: TGTGCCAGCAGCGCTCCCGGGACAGCTATCTACAATGAGCAGTTCTTC. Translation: CASSAPGTAIYNEQFF. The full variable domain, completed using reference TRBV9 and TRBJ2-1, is DSGVTQTPKHLITATGQRVTLRCSPRSGDLSVYWYQQSLDQGLQFLIQYYNGEERAKGNILERFSAQQFPDLHSELNLSSLELGDSALYFCASSAPGTAIYNEQFFGPGTRLTVL.